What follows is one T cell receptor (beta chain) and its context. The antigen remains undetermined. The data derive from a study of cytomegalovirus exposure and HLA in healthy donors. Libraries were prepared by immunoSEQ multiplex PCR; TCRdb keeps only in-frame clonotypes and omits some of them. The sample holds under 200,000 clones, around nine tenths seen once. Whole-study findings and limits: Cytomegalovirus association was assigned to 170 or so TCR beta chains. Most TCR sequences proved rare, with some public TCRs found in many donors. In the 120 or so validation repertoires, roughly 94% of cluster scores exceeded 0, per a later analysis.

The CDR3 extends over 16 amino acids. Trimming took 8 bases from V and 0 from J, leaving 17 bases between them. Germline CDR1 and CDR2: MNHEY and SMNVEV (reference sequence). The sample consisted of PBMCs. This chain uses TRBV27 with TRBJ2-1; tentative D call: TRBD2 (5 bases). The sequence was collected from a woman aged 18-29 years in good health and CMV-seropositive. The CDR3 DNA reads TGTGCCAGCGGCGCCTGGAGCGGAGTCTCCTACAATGAGCAGTTCTTC. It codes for CASGAWSGVSYNEQFF.